Presented here are 10 T cell receptor beta chains from one specimen sequenced in a study of technical replicates of blood from a few donors. Method: immunoSEQ multiplex PCR; TCRdb's copy keeps in-frame clones and lacks some. The repertoire includes over 10,000 clones, about 86% of them detected once, and 9.5% to 12% sits in the top ten. The specimen sequenced was PBMCs. The receptors originated from a human donor in good health.

This clone has just one count. CDR3 nucleotides: TGCGCCAGCAGCTCGGGACAGTTCGACTATGGCTACACCTTC. Protein sequence: CASSSGQFDYGYTF. The gene calls are TRBV5-1 and TRBJ1-2; 7 positions agree with TRBD1. Germline assignment: CDR1 SGHRS and CDR2 YFSETQ. There are 14 residues in the CDR3. With 3 bases clipped from V and 3 bases from J, the junction kept 5 bases outside the gene matches.

The V gene is TRBV2, the J gene TRBJ1-1; tentative D call: TRBD1 (6 bases). This CDR3 spans 16 amino acids. V lost 4 bases, J lost 2 bases, and 17 bases lay in between. Germline V gene data show CDR1 as SNHLY and CDR2 as FYNNEI. CDR3 residues: CASSGRWDKVNTEAFF. DNA for the CDR3: TGTGCCAGCAGTGGCCGCTGGGACAAGGTTAACACTGAAGCTTTCTTT. Combining the CDR3 with reference TRBV2 and TRBJ1-1 gives the whole variable domain EPEVTQTPSHQVTQMGQEVILRCVPISNHLYFYWYRQILGQKVEFLVSFYNNEISEKSEIFDDQFSVERPDGSNFTLKIRSTKLEDSAMYFCASSGRWDKVNTEAFFGQGTRLTVV.

The chain uses TRBV5-1 and TRBJ2-1, with D uncertain. Trimming took 2 bases from V and 1 from J, leaving 10 bases between them. Germline loops: CDR1 SGHRS, CDR2 YFSETQ. The CDR3 has 15 amino acids. CDR3 loop: CASSFSADSYNEQFF. DNA of the CDR3: TGCGCCAGCAGCTTCTCGGCGGATTCCTACAATGAGCAGTTCTTC.

V gene TRBV7-9 combines with J gene TRBJ2-7; 9 bases agree with TRBD1. The junction had 8 bases not matched to a gene; V was cut back by 5 bases and J by 6 bases. The CDR3 extends over 14 amino acids. Germline V gene sequence: CDR1 SEHNR, CDR2 FQNEAQ (reference sequence). In DNA, the CDR3 is TGTGCCAGCAGCAGGGGACAGGGCTTTGGCGAGCAGTACTTC. Its protein is CASSRGQGFGEQYF.

This clone was counted once. The rearrangement joins TRBV5-1 to TRBJ1-2; no clear D gene. Germline-derived CDR1 and CDR2 are SGHRS and YFSETQ. The CDR3 is 14 amino acids. Trimming took 0 bases from V and 1 from J, leaving 7 bases between them. The CDR3 region has the DNA TGCGCCAGCAGCTTGGGCGGCAGTAACTATGGCTACACCTTC. Amino acids: CASSLGGSNYGYTF.

The J gene is TRBJ1-1, the V gene TRBV28; a possible D gene is TRBD1 (5 bases). Germline values: CDR1 MDHEN, CDR2 SYDVKM. The V end lost 10 bases, the J end lost 4 bases, and 19 bases lay between the germline ends. This CDR3 spans 14 amino acids. The CDR3 protein is CATHVWGVGTEAFF. CDR3 nucleotides: TGTGCCACGCACGTCTGGGGGGTTGGCACTGAAGCTTTCTTT.

J is TRBJ1-4 and V is TRBV2; no clear D gene. Between the trimmed V and J ends, which lost 3 bases and 3 bases, there was a span of 5 bases. CDR1 SNHLY and CDR2 FYNNEI come from the germline V gene. The CDR3 sequence is 13 residues long. In DNA, the CDR3 is TGTGCCAGCAGTGATATTGCTAATGAAAAACTGTTTTTT. Amino acid sequence: CASSDIANEKLFF.

The V and J genes are TRBV5-8 and TRBJ1-2; no clear D gene. Trimming took 2 bases from V and 4 from J, leaving 15 bases between them. From germline, CDR1 is SGHTS and CDR2 YDEGEE. The CDR3 is 15 residues long. The CDR3 sequence: CASSFGMEHSYGYTF. The CDR3, as DNA: TGTGCCAGCAGCTTCGGAATGGAACACAGCTATGGCTACACCTTC.

V is TRBV5-1 and J is TRBJ2-1; tentatively, D is TRBD1 (6 bases). The CDR3 runs to 15 residues. The germline gives CDR1 SGHRS, CDR2 YFSETQ. V was cut by 4 bases and J by 2 bases, with 13 bases left in between. As DNA, the CDR3 is TGCGCCAGCAGCCAAGGACAGAGAACCTACAATGAGCAGTTCTTC. Protein: CASSQGQRTYNEQFF.

The chain links TRBV10-2 to TRBJ2-3; TRBD1 matches 7 bases. The trim removed 6 bases at V and 2 bases at J, leaving 5 bases unmatched. Germline CDR1 is WSHSY and CDR2 is SAAADI. The CDR3 extends over 14 amino acids. The CDR3 here is CASRKQGYTDTQYF. CDR3 nucleotides: TGCGCCAGCAGGAAACAGGGGTACACAGATACGCAGTATTTT.